The source of this T cell receptor beta chain is a study of PD-L1 blockade in urothelial cancer. The time point denotes: pretreatment peripheral blood. This CDR3 has 15 residues. Unmatched junction bases numbered 7, after V lost 4 bases and J lost 6 bases. CDR1 is SGHDT, CDR2 YYEEEE, per germline. Sequencing was performed with immunoSEQ multiplex PCR; in TCRdb, only in-frame clones are kept and a portion is missing. The sample lists 90,000 to 100,000 clones, almost 90% occurring once. This chain uses TRBV5-6 with TRBJ1-4, with 9 bases matching TRBD1. The specimen comprised PBMCs, sampled around atezolizumab (anti-PD-L1) treatment. The source of this sequence is a man aged 55-75 years with urothelial cancer. The CDR3 is CASSVMTGGYEKLFF. For the CDR3, the DNA is TGTGCCAGCAGCGTAATGACAGGGGGATATGAAAAACTGTTTTTT.